A selection of T cell receptor beta chains follows, all from one sample in a study of cytomegalovirus exposure and HLA in healthy donors. Sequencing was performed with immunoSEQ multiplex PCR; in TCRdb, only in-frame clones are kept and a portion is missing. The table includes approximately 95,000 clones, around 73% detected once. Sequencing was performed on PBMCs. Receptors originate from a woman between 40 and 50 years old in good health and CMV-seropositive. The CDR3 runs from the conserved cysteine through the conserved F or W. The order of the fields is J gene, D gene, clone size, V gene, CDR3 DNA, CDR3 protein. The D gene is left open where the match is weak. The size field is filled for only some rows; it gives once, few, many or a size class.

TRBJ2-1,.,.,TRBV5-1,TGCGCCAGCAGCTTAGAAGCGCTGTACAATGAGCAGTTCTTC,CASSLEALYNEQFF
TRBJ2-7,.,few,TRBV5-6,TGTGCCAGCAGCGGCTGGGCTAGCGACCTCTACGAGCAGTACTTC,CASSGWASDLYEQYF
TRBJ1-2,.,once,TRBV28,TGTGCCAGCAGTTTCGTGGGGGCCTCCTATGGCTACACCTTC,CASSFVGASYGYTF
TRBJ2-7,.,.,TRBV5-5,TGTGCCAGCAGCTTAATATACGAGCAGTACTTC,CASSLIYEQYF
TRBJ2-7,.,.,TRBV7-2,TGTGCCAGCAGCTTTGAAAACACCTACGAGCAGTACTTC,CASSFENTYEQYF
TRBJ1-6,.,few,TRBV7-2,TGTGCCAGCAGCTTAGCCAGGCCCGGGGCACCCCTCCACTTT,CASSLARPGAPLHF
TRBJ2-5,.,once,TRBV15,TGTGCCACCAGCAGAGTCGACAGAGATGGCTATAGAGAGACCCAGTACTTC,CATSRVDRDGYRETQYF
TRBJ1-6,.,few,TRBV25-1,TGTGCCAGCAGTGACAGGGAGGAGTCACCCCTCCACTTT,CASSDREESPLHF
TRBJ1-5,TRBD1,.,TRBV7-6,TGTGCCAGCAGCCCAGGGACAGCCGCGCATCAGCCCCAGCATTTT,CASSPGTAAHQPQHF
TRBJ1-2,.,.,TRBV19,TGTGCCAGTAGTACACAGGGAGTTAGCTATGGCTACACCTTC,CASSTQGVSYGYTF